This T cell receptor beta chain was profiled in a study of T cells after yellow fever vaccination. TCRdb recomputed calls from the 5' RACE reads with MiXCR, one row per CDR3 protein. The sample shows 400,000 to 650,000 distinct CDR3 sequences, 21% of them seen only once. The germline V gene encodes CDR1 SQVTM and CDR2 ANQGSEA. V shed 6 bases and J 2 bases; nucleotides not matched to a gene: 2. There are 13 residues in the CDR3. The chain recombines TRBV29-1 with TRBJ2-1, with TRBD1 identical over 9 bases. The specimen was PBMCs, collected roughly 20 days after the first yellow fever vaccination. The sequence was collected from a man between 18 and 29 years old who received the YFV17D yellow fever vaccine. The CDR3 protein is CSVRDRAYNEQFF. The CDR3 region has the DNA TGCAGCGTCCGGGACAGGGCCTACAATGAGCAGTTCTTC.